The clone carrying this TCR beta chain showed up many times. This record comes from a study of identical twins. TCRdb processed the 5' RACE reads anew with MiXCR; each CDR3 protein has one entry. The sample yields roughly 570,000 distinct CDR3 sequences, more than 9% seen once. Germline V lookup: CDR1 LGHNA, CDR2 YSLEER. The V gene lost 3 bases and the J gene lost 5 bases, with 11 bases spanning the gap. This CDR3 comprises 14 residues. These same data were also listed under a study on yellow fever vaccine responses in identical twins.

The clonotype originates from a woman in her late teens or twenties in good health. What was sequenced was PBMCs. The chain employs TRBV4-3 and TRBJ2-1; D unresolved. For the CDR3, the DNA is TGCGCCAGCAGCCACGAAGTTTCTCACAATGAGCAGTTCTTC. It specifies CASSHEVSHNEQFF.